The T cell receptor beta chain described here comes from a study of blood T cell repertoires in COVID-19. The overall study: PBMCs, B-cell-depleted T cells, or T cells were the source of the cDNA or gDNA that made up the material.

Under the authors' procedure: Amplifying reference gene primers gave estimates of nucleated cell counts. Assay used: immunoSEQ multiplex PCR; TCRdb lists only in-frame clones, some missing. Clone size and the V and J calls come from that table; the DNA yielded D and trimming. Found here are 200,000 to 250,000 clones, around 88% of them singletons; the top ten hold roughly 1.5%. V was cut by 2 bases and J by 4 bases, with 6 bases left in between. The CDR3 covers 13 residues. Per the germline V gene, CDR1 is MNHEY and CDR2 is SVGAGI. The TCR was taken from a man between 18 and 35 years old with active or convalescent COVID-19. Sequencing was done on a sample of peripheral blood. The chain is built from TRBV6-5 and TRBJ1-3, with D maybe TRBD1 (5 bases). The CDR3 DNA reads TGTGCCAGCAGTTACGGGGCAGGAAACACCATATATTTT. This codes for CASSYGAGNTIYF.